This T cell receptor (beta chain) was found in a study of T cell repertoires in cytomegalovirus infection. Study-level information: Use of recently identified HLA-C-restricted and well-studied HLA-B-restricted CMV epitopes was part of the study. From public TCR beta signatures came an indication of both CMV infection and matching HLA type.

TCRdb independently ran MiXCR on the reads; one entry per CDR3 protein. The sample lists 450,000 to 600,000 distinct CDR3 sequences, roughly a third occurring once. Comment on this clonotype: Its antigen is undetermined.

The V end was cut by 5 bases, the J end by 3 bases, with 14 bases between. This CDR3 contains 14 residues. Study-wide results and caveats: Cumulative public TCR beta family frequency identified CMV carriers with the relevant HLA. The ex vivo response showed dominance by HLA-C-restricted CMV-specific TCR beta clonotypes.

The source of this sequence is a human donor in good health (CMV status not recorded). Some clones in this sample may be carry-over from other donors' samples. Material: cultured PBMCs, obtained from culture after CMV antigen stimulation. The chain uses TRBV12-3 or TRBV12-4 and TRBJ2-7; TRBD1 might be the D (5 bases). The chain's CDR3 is CASSGPTAIYEQYF. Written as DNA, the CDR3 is TGTGCCAGCAGTGGTCCGACAGCAATCTACGAGCAGTACTTC.